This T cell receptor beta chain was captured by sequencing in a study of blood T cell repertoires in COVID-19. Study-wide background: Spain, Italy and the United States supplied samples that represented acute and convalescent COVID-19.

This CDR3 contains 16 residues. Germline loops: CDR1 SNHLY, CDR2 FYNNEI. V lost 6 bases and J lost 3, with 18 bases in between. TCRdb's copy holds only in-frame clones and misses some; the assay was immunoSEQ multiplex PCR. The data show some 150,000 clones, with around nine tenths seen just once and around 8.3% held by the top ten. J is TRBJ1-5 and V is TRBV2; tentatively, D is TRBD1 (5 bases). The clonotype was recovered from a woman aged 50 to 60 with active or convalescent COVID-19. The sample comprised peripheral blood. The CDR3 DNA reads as TGTGCCAGCAGCCATCTGGCAGGGAGGGTCAATCAGCCCCAGCATTTT. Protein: CASSHLAGRVNQPQHF.